This T cell receptor beta chain originates from a study of blood T cell repertoires in COVID-19. Study information: COVID-19 samples collected from the United States, Italy and Spain covered acute and convalescent phases. T cells, B-cell-depleted T cells, or PBMCs supplied cDNA or gDNA.

The data were produced by immunoSEQ multiplex PCR, yet TCRdb's version contains in-frame clones alone and is incomplete. The repertoire holds some 110,000 clones, with about 85% as singletons. This TCR came from a man aged 35 to 55 with acute or convalescent COVID-19. The sample taken for sequencing was peripheral blood.

The CDR3 nucleotides are TGTGCCAGTAGTCCCCCTAGCGGTGCCTACGAGCAGTACTTC. It yields the protein CASSPPSGAYEQYF. The chain has TRBV19 and TRBJ2-7; TRBD2 agrees at 7 bases. This CDR3 is 14 amino acids long. Trimming took 5 bases from V and 2 from J; bases not matched to a gene: 6. Germline V gene sequence: CDR1 LNHDA, CDR2 SQIVND (reference sequence).